Shown below are 18 T cell receptor beta chains from a single sample sequenced in a study of blood T cell repertoires in COVID-19. The assay was immunoSEQ multiplex PCR, and TCRdb's table has in-frame clones only and misses some. The data show about 62,000 clones, roughly 90% seen once. Sequencing was performed on peripheral blood. These TCRs come from a human donor in a cohort sampled during active COVID-19.

V and J are TRBV4-1 and TRBJ2-1, with D possibly being TRBD2 (5 bases). The CDR3 runs to 16 residues. V dropped 1 base and J dropped 2 bases, with 12 bases sitting between them. From germline, CDR1 is MGHRA and CDR2 YSYEKL. The CDR3 is CASSQGPAVTYNEQFF. DNA of the CDR3: TGCGCCAGCAGCCAAGGGCCAGCGGTCACCTACAATGAGCAGTTCTTC.

The chain links TRBV19 to TRBJ1-2, with 7 positions matching TRBD1. With V trimmed by 2 bases and J by 3 bases, 3 bases remained unmatched. Per germline, CDR1 LNHDA and CDR2 SQIVND (reference sequence). The CDR3 covers 14 residues. The CDR3 DNA is TGTGCCAGTAGTATATCCGGGACAGACTATGGCTACACCTTC. Translating gives CASSISGTDYGYTF.

The rearrangement uses TRBV7-2 and TRBJ2-1, with TRBD2 matching 12 bases. The germline V gene has CDR1 SGHTA and CDR2 FQGNSA. The V segment lost 2 bases and the J segment 2 bases; nucleotides outside the gene matches: 10. The CDR3 sequence is 19 residues long. CDR3 loop: CASSLNPRTSGDPYNEQFF. The CDR3 DNA reads TGTGCCAGCAGCTTAAACCCACGGACTAGCGGGGACCCCTACAATGAGCAGTTCTTC. Complete variable domain (other parts from reference TRBV7-2 and TRBJ2-1): GAGVSQSPSNKVTEKGKDVELRCDPISGHTALYWYRQSLGQGLEFLIYFQGNSAPDKSGLPSDRFSAERTGGSVSTLTIQRTQQEDSAVYLCASSLNPRTSGDPYNEQFFGPGTRLTVL.

The chain has TRBV19 and TRBJ1-3, with 8 bases aligning to TRBD1. CDR1 LNHDA and CDR2 SQIVND come from the germline V gene (reference sequence). The CDR3 runs to 14 residues. The ends lost 7 bases at V and 4 bases at J; junction bases unmatched: 6. CDR3 nucleotides: TGTGCCAGTACTTGGACAGGGATGGGAAACACCATATATTTT. Protein: CASTWTGMGNTIYF.

The chain joins TRBV5-5 to TRBJ1-2; TRBD1 matches at 9 bases. The CDR3 sequence is 15 residues long. Germline V CDR1 and CDR2: SGHKS, YYEKEE (reference sequence). The V and J ends lost 1 base and 1 base, in that order; junction bases with no gene match: 2. The CDR3 loop reads CASSLTGGNNYGYTF. DNA of the CDR3: TGTGCCAGCAGCTTGACAGGGGGCAATAACTATGGCTACACCTTC. Drawing the rest from reference TRBV5-5 and TRBJ1-2, the complete variable domain is DAGVTQSPTHLIKTRGQQVTLRCSPISGHKSVSWYQQVLGQGPQFIFQYYEKEERGRGNFPDRFSARQFPNYSSELNVNALLLGDSALYLCASSLTGGNNYGYTFGSGTRLTVV.

The rearrangement uses TRBV13 and TRBJ1-6, with 7 bases identical to TRBD1. The CDR3 has 16 residues. Losses at the gene ends were 2 bases for V and 9 bases for J; bases not matched to a gene: 10. Germline lookup yields CDR1 PRHDT and CDR2 FYEKMQ (reference sequence). The CDR3 region is CASSLKPGTVGSPLHF. CDR3 bases: TGTGCCAGCAGCTTAAAACCCGGGACAGTTGGTTCACCCCTCCACTTT.

This chain uses TRBV5-1 with TRBJ1-1, with D uncertain. The CDR3 runs 11 residues. Germline assignment: CDR1 SGHRS and CDR2 YFSETQ. V lost 2 bases to trimming and J lost 6 bases, with 5 bases between them. The CDR3 spells CASSFGSEAFF. The CDR3 nucleotides are TGCGCCAGCAGCTTTGGCTCTGAAGCTTTCTTT. The full variable domain, rest sourced from reference TRBV5-1 and TRBJ1-1, is KAGVTQTPRYLIKTRGQQVTLSCSPISGHRSVSWYQQTPGQGLQFLFEYFSETQRNKGNFPGRFSGRQFSNSRSEMNVSTLELGDSALYLCASSFGSEAFFGQGTRLTVV.

The chain links TRBV9 to TRBJ2-7; 8 bases are a match to TRBD2. The ends lost 3 bases at V and 7 bases at J; junction bases unmatched: 0. The CDR3 consists of 11 residues. Germline V lookup: CDR1 SGDLS, CDR2 YYNGEE. In DNA form, the CDR3 reads TGTGCCAGCAGCGCGGGGGGGGAGCAGTACTTC. This codes for CASSAGGEQYF.

The genes are TRBV5-1 and TRBJ2-1; 7 nucleotides match TRBD1. The CDR3 spans 14 residues. Germline lookup yields CDR1 SGHRS and CDR2 YFSETQ. The junction had 4 bases not matched to a gene; V was cut back by 3 bases and J by 4 bases. CDR3: CASSYGTVYNEQFF. The CDR3, as DNA: TGCGCCAGCAGCTACGGGACAGTTTACAATGAGCAGTTCTTC.

The chain uses TRBV7-2 and TRBJ1-4; no firm D call. Germline CDR1 is SGHTA and CDR2 is FQGNSA. Between the trimmed V and J ends, which lost 5 bases and 0 bases, there was a span of 10 bases. The CDR3 loop spans 15 amino acids. Written as DNA, the CDR3 is TGTGCCAGCAGCGTCCGGGGTGCAACTAATGAAAAACTGTTTTTT. Translating it yields CASSVRGATNEKLFF. Full variable domain (remainder filled in from reference TRBV7-2 and TRBJ1-4): GAGVSQSPSNKVTEKGKDVELRCDPISGHTALYWYRQSLGQGLEFLIYFQGNSAPDKSGLPSDRFSAERTGGSVSTLTIQRTQQEDSAVYLCASSVRGATNEKLFFGSGTQLSVL.

CDR3 residues: CASSLDRAHTIYF. DNA for the CDR3: TGTGCCAGCAGCTTGGACAGGGCGCACACCATATATTTT. The V call is TRBV5-6, the J call TRBJ1-3, with D tentatively TRBD1 (6 bases). The CDR3 has 13 residues. V lost 0 bases and J lost 8, with 9 bases in between. The V gene's germline CDR1 is SGHDT and CDR2 YYEEEE.

The V call is TRBV10-3, the J call TRBJ1-5; D possibly corresponds to TRBD1 (6 bases). Germline V gene data show CDR1 as ENHRY and CDR2 as SYGVKD. The CDR3 consists of 17 residues. V gave up 0 bases and J gave up 0 bases, with 12 bases separating them. The CDR3 is CAISESVGAGSNQPQHF. CDR3 sequence (DNA): TGTGCCATCAGTGAGTCGGTGGGGGCGGGTAGCAATCAGCCCCAGCATTTT.

This clone appeared once. This sequence joins TRBV4-3 and TRBJ2-2; D possibly corresponds to TRBD2 (5 bases). CDR3 length: 15 residues. Germline CDR1 reads LGHNA; CDR2 reads YSLEER. V was trimmed by 0 bases and J by 13 bases, leaving 18 bases between them. The CDR3 DNA reads as TGCGCCAGCAGCCAAGATATAGTCGTGGCCGGAGGGCTGTTTTTT. The encoded protein is CASSQDIVVAGGLFF.

The chain combines TRBV18 with TRBJ2-7; weak D call: TRBD2 (5 bases). The CDR3 is 14 amino acids. Trimming removed 4 bases at V and 4 bases at J, with 14 bases between. Germline V CDR1 and CDR2: KGHSH, LQKENI. In DNA, the CDR3 is TGTGCCAGCTCACTAGGGAGTCGGGGTTACGAGCAGTACTTC. This translates into CASSLGSRGYEQYF. Based on the CDR3 plus reference TRBV18 and TRBJ2-7, the full variable domain is NAGVMQNPRHLVRRRGQEARLRCSPMKGHSHVYWYRQLPEEGLKFMVYLQKENIIDESGMPKERFSAEFPKEGPSILRIQQVVRGDSAAYFCASSLGSRGYEQYFGPGTRLTVT.

The rearrangement uses TRBV4-3 and TRBJ2-7; 7 bases map to TRBD2. This CDR3 spans 15 amino acids. The V segment lost 3 bases and the J segment 2 bases; nucleotides outside the gene matches: 7. The germline gives CDR1 LGHNA, CDR2 YSLEER. The CDR3 protein is CASSQALGGPYEQYF. DNA of the CDR3: TGCGCCAGCAGCCAGGCCCTGGGAGGGCCCTACGAGCAGTACTTC.

This clone has a single count. The chain carries TRBV12-3 or TRBV12-4 and TRBJ1-6; D is undetermined. V lost 6 bases, J lost 8 bases, and 11 bases lay in between. This CDR3 contains 13 residues. The chain's CDR3 is CASSDTDYSPLHF. In DNA form, the CDR3 reads TGTGCCAGCAGCGATACTGATTATTCACCCCTCCACTTT.

This clone was detected only once. V usage is TRBV6-5 and J usage is TRBJ1-1; D is unresolved. CDR1 and CDR2 from the germline V gene are MNHEY and SVGAGI. This CDR3 comprises 13 residues. The germline V and J ends were trimmed by 8 bases and 0 bases, with 10 bases remaining between them. The CDR3 loop is CASLGTLNTEAFF. The CDR3 coding sequence is TGTGCCAGCTTGGGCACCTTGAACACTGAAGCTTTCTTT.

This chain uses TRBV7-8 with TRBJ1-6; weak D call: TRBD1 (5 bases). Germline V gene lookup returns CDR1 SGHVS and CDR2 FQNEAQ. Trimming took off 2 bases at V and 5 bases at J, with 10 bases between the two ends. The CDR3 covers 15 residues. The CDR3 loop reads CASSLIQGNNSPLHF. CDR3 nucleotide sequence: TGTGCCAGCAGCTTAATTCAGGGCAATAATTCACCCCTCCACTTT. Complete variable domain (other parts from reference TRBV7-8 and TRBJ1-6): GAGVSQSPRYKVAKRGQDVALRCDPISGHVSLFWYQQALGQGPEFLTYFQNEAQLDKSGLPSDRFFAERPEGSVSTLKIQRTQQEDSAVYLCASSLIQGNNSPLHFGNGTRLTVT.